These 29 T cell receptor beta chains were sequenced from one sample in a study of blood T cell repertoires in COVID-19 (TCRdb year 2020). The library was made by the immunoSEQ multiplex PCR assay. TCRdb holds this immuneACCESS table with in-frame rearrangements only. Some clones are missing; in checked studies, unresolved V genes explain under half, and the rest has no known cause. In all, the sample holds roughly 260,000 clones, and roughly 85% of those were seen once. Approximately 4% of the sample rests with the top ten. The specimen was PBMCs or T cells enriched from blood (not recorded which). The receptors stem from a woman aged 40 to 49 who had been exposed to COVID-19.

This chain links TRBV5-6 with TRBJ1-6; TRBD1 matches 9 bases. The CDR3 is 15 amino acids. Per the germline V gene, CDR1 is SGHDT and CDR2 is YYEEEE. V dropped 2 bases and J dropped 8; count of bases not matched to a gene: 5. This CDR3 is CASSFWTGVDSPLHF. DNA of the CDR3: TGTGCCAGCAGCTTCTGGACAGGGGTAGATTCACCCCTCCACTTT.

The chain recombines TRBV19 with TRBJ2-7; perhaps TRBD2 as D (6 bases). The germline CDR1 and CDR2 sequences are LNHDA and SQIVND (reference sequence). The CDR3 consists of 14 residues. V lost 3 bases and J lost 0, with 9 bases in between. The CDR3 reads CASSIGGASYEQYF. The CDR3 bases are TGTGCCAGTAGTATTGGCGGGGCCTCCTACGAGCAGTACTTC.

This sequence joins TRBV7-9 and TRBJ1-1; the D is unclear. Germline lookup yields CDR1 SEHNR and CDR2 FQNEAQ (reference sequence). This CDR3 contains 15 residues. Trimming shortened V by 1 base and J by 2 bases, and 11 bases separated the two germline ends. The CDR3 reads CASSLGAFINTEAFF. The CDR3 nucleotides are TGTGCCAGCAGCTTAGGAGCGTTTATCAACACTGAAGCTTTCTTT.

The J gene is TRBJ1-1, the V gene TRBV18, with TRBD1 as a possible D gene (5 bases). The CDR3 is 14 residues long. Trimming removed 2 bases from V and 1 base from J, with 8 bases in between. The germline V gene has CDR1 KGHSH and CDR2 LQKENI. CDR3 sequence reads: CASSPKGKNTEAFF. The CDR3 DNA reads TGTGCCAGCTCACCAAAGGGGAAGAACACTGAAGCTTTCTTT.

The chain uses TRBV9 and TRBJ1-1, with TRBD1 matching 10 bases. Germline-derived CDR1 and CDR2 are SGDLS and YYNGEE. The CDR3 sequence is 15 residues long. The ends lost 1 base at V and 4 bases at J; junction bases unmatched: 4. Here the CDR3 reads CASSVIGTGVTEAFF. CDR3 in DNA: TGTGCCAGCAGCGTAATAGGGACAGGGGTCACTGAAGCTTTCTTT.

The V call is TRBV10-2, the J call TRBJ1-5; TRBD1 agrees at 7 bases. With V trimmed by 4 bases and J by 1 base, 4 bases remained unmatched. The V gene's germline CDR1 is WSHSY and CDR2 SAAADI. The CDR3 covers 15 residues. DNA for the CDR3: TGCGCCAGCAGTGCCGGCAGGGGGAGCAATCAGCCCCAGCATTTT. Amino acids: CASSAGRGSNQPQHF.

The chain couples TRBV9 to TRBJ1-1; tentatively, D is TRBD1 (5 bases). CDR1 SGDLS and CDR2 YYNGEE come from the germline V gene. There are 15 residues in the CDR3. V lost 0 bases and J 1 base, leaving 10 bases between the germline ends. For the CDR3, the DNA is TGTGCCAGCAGCGTAGGGGGCGCCGAGAACACTGAAGCTTTCTTT. Translating it yields CASSVGGAENTEAFF. Full variable domain (outside the CDR3, taken from reference TRBV9 and TRBJ1-1): DSGVTQTPKHLITATGQRVTLRCSPRSGDLSVYWYQQSLDQGLQFLIQYYNGEERAKGNILERFSAQQFPDLHSELNLSSLELGDSALYFCASSVGGAENTEAFFGQGTRLTVV.

The chain employs TRBV4-1 and TRBJ1-1, with D uncertain. From germline, CDR1 is MGHRA and CDR2 YSYEKL. Trimming took 1 base from V and 2 from J, leaving 8 bases between them. The CDR3 sequence is 14 residues long. For the CDR3, the DNA is TGCGCCAGCAGCCAAGCTGCGTTCAACACTGAAGCTTTCTTT. As protein: CASSQAAFNTEAFF.

This clone was counted a few times. The rearrangement uses TRBV5-1 and TRBJ2-3; 8 bases are shared with TRBD2. Germline V gene data show CDR1 as SGHRS and CDR2 as YFSETQ. Trimming cost V 1 base and J 6 bases; bases outside gene matches: 4. There are 14 residues in the CDR3. CDR3 in amino acids: CASSLRLAGDTQYF. The CDR3 nucleotides read TGCGCCAGCAGCTTGCGATTAGCGGGGGATACGCAGTATTTT. The whole variable domain, remainder taken from reference TRBV5-1 and TRBJ2-3, is KAGVTQTPRYLIKTRGQQVTLSCSPISGHRSVSWYQQTPGQGLQFLFEYFSETQRNKGNFPGRFSGRQFSNSRSEMNVSTLELGDSALYLCASSLRLAGDTQYFGPGTRLTVL.

The rearrangement uses TRBV19 and TRBJ1-1; TRBD1 agrees at 8 bases. The CDR3 consists of 14 residues. V shed 4 bases and J 1 base; nucleotides not matched to a gene: 2. Germline V CDR1 and CDR2: LNHDA, SQIVND (reference sequence). CDR3 protein: CASSTDRGNTEAFF. The CDR3 DNA reads TGTGCCAGTAGTACCGACAGGGGGAACACTGAAGCTTTCTTT.

The CDR3 reads CRPGGYTEAFF. CDR3 bases: TGCAGGCCGGGGGGGTATACTGAAGCTTTCTTT. The gene calls are TRBV20-1 and TRBJ1-1, with TRBD1 as a possible D gene (5 bases). The CDR3 is made up of 11 amino acids. Per germline, CDR1 DFQATT and CDR2 SNEGSKA (reference sequence).

The chain employs TRBV5-1 and TRBJ1-2; 8 bases match TRBD1. V gave up 0 bases and J gave up 6 bases; unmatched junction bases: 4. This CDR3 has 14 amino acids. CDR1 and CDR2 (germline): SGHRS, YFSETQ. For the CDR3, the DNA is TGCGCCAGCAGCTTGGCGACAGGGGCTGATGGCTACACCTTC. Residues: CASSLATGADGYTF. Full variable domain (remainder filled in from reference TRBV5-1 and TRBJ1-2): KAGVTQTPRYLIKTRGQQVTLSCSPISGHRSVSWYQQTPGQGLQFLFEYFSETQRNKGNFPGRFSGRQFSNSRSEMNVSTLELGDSALYLCASSLATGADGYTFGSGTRLTVV.

The chain uses TRBV3-1 (or the pseudogene TRBV3-2) and TRBJ1-4; D perhaps matches TRBD1 (5 bases). The germline gives CDR1 LGHDT, CDR2 YNNKEL (reference sequence). V was shortened by 1 base and J by 4 bases, with 13 bases between the two germline ends. The CDR3 is 16 residues long. The CDR3 region is CASSQAWGLRNEKLFF. Written as DNA, the CDR3 is TGTGCCAGCAGCCAAGCGTGGGGACTCCGTAATGAAAAACTGTTTTTT.

This clone was recorded only once. The chain couples TRBV7-9 to TRBJ1-1; D unresolved. This CDR3 contains 14 residues. Germline assignment: CDR1 SEHNR and CDR2 FQNEAQ (reference sequence). Between the trimmed V and J ends, which lost 4 bases and 0 bases, there was a span of 9 bases. For the CDR3, the DNA is TGTGCCAGCAGCTCGAGAGTGATGAACACTGAAGCTTTCTTT. Its translation is CASSSRVMNTEAFF.

A few counts support this clone. The rearrangement links TRBV5-4 to TRBJ1-2; a possible D gene is TRBD1 (5 bases). The germline gives CDR1 SGHNT, CDR2 YYREEE (reference sequence). The V and J ends lost 4 bases and 3 bases respectively, with 10 bases between them. The CDR3 runs to 13 residues. CDR3 sequence reads: CASSGGGYYGYTF. The CDR3, as DNA: TGTGCCAGCAGCGGGGGAGGGTACTATGGCTACACCTTC. The complete variable domain, with remaining parts taken from reference TRBV5-4 and TRBJ1-2, reads ETGVTQSPTHLIKTRGQQVTLRCSSQSGHNTVSWYQQALGQGPQFIFQYYREEENGRGNFPPRFSGLQFPNYSSELNVNALELDDSALYLCASSGGGYYGYTFGSGTRLTVV.

Remarks on this clone: A junction end diverges from the germline sequence, so it may reflect a read error. Different DNA sequences within this sample yield the same CDR3. The gene calls are TRBV7-3 and TRBJ2-3; 9 bases match TRBD2. Germline loops: CDR1 SGHTA, CDR2 FQGTGA. This CDR3 has 14 amino acids. Here the CDR3 reads CASSLGTSTDTQYF. In DNA, the CDR3 is TGTGCCAGCAGCTTAGGGACTAGCACCGATACGCAGTATTTT.

V and J are TRBV6-6 and TRBJ2-5, with D perhaps TRBD1 (6 bases). Germline V gene data show CDR1 as MNHNY and CDR2 as SVGAGI (reference sequence). The CDR3 is 14 amino acids. The ends were cut back, 6 bases at V and 0 bases at J, with 11 bases in the middle. The CDR3 DNA is TGTGCCAGCAGCCAAGGACAGTACCAAGAGACCCAGTACTTC. Its translation: CASSQGQYQETQYF.

The V gene is TRBV9, the J gene TRBJ2-2, with D maybe TRBD1 (6 bases). The CDR3 covers 15 residues. Trimming took off 4 bases at V and 2 bases at J, with 12 bases between the two ends. CDR1 SGDLS and CDR2 YYNGEE come from the germline V gene. This CDR3 reads CASSSGTLNTGELFF. The CDR3 DNA is TGTGCCAGCAGCTCCGGGACATTAAACACCGGGGAGCTGTTTTTT.

CDR3 nucleotides: TGTGCCAGCAGCCATGCGGGAGCGGGGGGTAACCAAGAGACCCAGTACTTC. Translation: CASSHAGAGGNQETQYF. The chain employs TRBV3-1 (or the pseudogene TRBV3-2) and TRBJ2-5; 9 nucleotides line up with TRBD2. The V segment lost 3 bases and the J segment 0 bases; nucleotides outside the gene matches: 8. Germline V CDR1 and CDR2: LGHDT, YNNKEL (reference sequence). The CDR3 loop spans 17 amino acids.

The V gene is TRBV7-3, the J gene TRBJ2-2; TRBD2 matches 8 bases. There are 17 residues in the CDR3. With 5 bases clipped from V and 1 base from J, the junction kept 9 bases outside the gene matches. The V gene's germline CDR1 is SGHTA and CDR2 FQGTGA. The CDR3 sequence: CASSPNSLAGNTGELFF. The CDR3 DNA reads TGTGCCAGCAGCCCGAACTCCCTAGCGGGGAACACCGGGGAGCTGTTTTTT.

V usage is TRBV9 and J usage is TRBJ2-7; TRBD1 matches 7 bases. V was clipped by 4 bases and J by 2 bases; unmatched bases: 9. The CDR3 runs 15 residues. CDR1 SGDLS and CDR2 YYNGEE come from the germline V gene. CDR3 residues: CASSTLGDSAYEQYF. CDR3 DNA: TGTGCCAGCAGCACCCTAGGGGACAGCGCCTACGAGCAGTACTTC. The full variable domain, in which reference TRBV9 and TRBJ2-7 provide the parts outside the CDR3, is DSGVTQTPKHLITATGQRVTLRCSPRSGDLSVYWYQQSLDQGLQFLIQYYNGEERAKGNILERFSAQQFPDLHSELNLSSLELGDSALYFCASSTLGDSAYEQYFGPGTRLTVT.

The rearrangement joins TRBV2 to TRBJ2-1, with D possibly being TRBD1 (6 bases). V dropped 4 bases and J dropped 1 base, with 11 bases sitting between them. Germline V gene sequence: CDR1 SNHLY, CDR2 FYNNEI. This CDR3 is built from 15 residues. The CDR3 protein is CASSAGVDSYNEQFF. In DNA form, the CDR3 reads TGTGCCAGCAGTGCAGGGGTGGATTCCTACAATGAGCAGTTCTTC.

This rearrangement joins TRBV7-2 to TRBJ2-5, with D possibly TRBD2 on 6 matching bases. The CDR3 length is 16 residues. The germline CDR1 and CDR2 sequences are SGHTA and FQGNSA. V shed 3 bases and J shed 2 bases, with 16 bases lying between them. CDR3 in amino acids: CASSFNGGGKQETQYF. The CDR3 DNA reads TGTGCCAGCAGCTTTAACGGGGGTGGAAAACAAGAGACCCAGTACTTC.

This chain links TRBV20-1 with TRBJ2-5; no definite D call. The CDR3 totals 11 residues. Germline V gene sequence: CDR1 DFQATT, CDR2 SNEGSKA (reference sequence). The V end was cut by 5 bases, the J end by 2 bases, with 6 bases between. Written as DNA, the CDR3 is TGCAGTGCTTGGAGTCAAGAGACCCAGTACTTC. It is translated as CSAWSQETQYF.

This clone was recorded only once. The genes are TRBV7-3 and TRBJ2-2, with D possibly being TRBD2 (5 bases). Per germline, CDR1 SGHTA and CDR2 FQGTGA. V gave up 8 bases and J gave up 3 bases, with 13 bases separating them. CDR3 length equals 14 residues. In nucleotides, the CDR3 is TGTGCCAGCCACGGCCGGGGTGACACCGGGGAGCTGTTTTTT. This sequence encodes CASHGRGDTGELFF.

The chain uses TRBV27 and TRBJ2-7; D ambiguous. V gave up 0 bases and J gave up 5 bases, with 11 bases separating them. There are 14 residues in the CDR3. Germline values: CDR1 MNHEY, CDR2 SMNVEV (reference sequence). For the CDR3, the DNA is TGTGCCAGCAGTTTATCGCGGATCCGGGACGAGCAGTACTTC. Protein product: CASSLSRIRDEQYF.

The chain combines TRBV5-4 with TRBJ1-2; D is undetermined. The CDR3 has 15 amino acids. The V and J ends lost 0 bases and 4 bases respectively, with 13 bases between them. Germline lookup yields CDR1 SGHNT and CDR2 YYREEE (reference sequence). Written as DNA, the CDR3 is TGTGCCAGCAGCTTGGATCAGATTCGCAGCTATGGCTACACCTTC. It is translated as CASSLDQIRSYGYTF. Based on the CDR3 plus reference TRBV5-4 and TRBJ1-2, the full variable domain is ETGVTQSPTHLIKTRGQQVTLRCSSQSGHNTVSWYQQALGQGPQFIFQYYREEENGRGNFPPRFSGLQFPNYSSELNVNALELDDSALYLCASSLDQIRSYGYTFGSGTRLTVV.

The DNA for the CDR3 is TGTGCCAGTAGTATAGCCCCCCGAACAGGGGCGGAGACCCAGTACTTC. It translates to CASSIAPRTGAETQYF. V usage is TRBV19 and J usage is TRBJ2-5, with TRBD1 identical over 7 bases. Germline trimming cut 1 base from V and 5 bases from J; bases unmatched to any gene: 10. The CDR3 sequence is 16 residues long. Germline CDR1 reads LNHDA; CDR2 reads SQIVND (reference sequence).

The V and J genes are TRBV5-4 and TRBJ1-2, with D possibly being TRBD1 (5 bases). Trimming took 6 bases from V and 0 from J, leaving 12 bases between them. The V gene's germline CDR1 is SGHNT and CDR2 YYREEE (reference sequence). CDR3 size: 14 residues. This chain's CDR3 is CASTAGYTNYGYTF. The DNA of the CDR3 is TGTGCCAGCACCGCAGGGTATACTAACTATGGCTACACCTTC.